Presented here are 14 T cell receptor beta chains from one specimen sequenced in a study of CD8 T cells in ankylosing spondylitis. MiXCR, run by TCRdb on the 5' RACE reads, gives a single entry per CDR3 protein. The sample has about 350,000 distinct CDR3 sequences, roughly 20% seen once. The sequenced sample was blood, either unsorted or a sorted T cell fraction (not recorded which). The receptors here all came from a male donor with ankylosing spondylitis or in good health (not recorded which).

The chain recombines TRBV6-6 with TRBJ1-2; unclear D gene. The germline V and J ends were trimmed by 7 bases and 3 bases, with 9 bases remaining between them. Looked up from germline, CDR1 is MNHNY and CDR2 is SVGAGI (reference sequence). This CDR3 region has 12 residues. The CDR3 nucleotides are TGTGCCAGCATGTCCGGAGACTATGGCTACACCTTC. Translated, it gives CASMSGDYGYTF.

This clonotype was seen a few times. The V call is TRBV29-1, the J call TRBJ2-3, with D perhaps matching TRBD2 (5 bases). The CDR3 totals 14 residues. Trimming cost V 7 bases and J 4 bases, with 18 bases left between them. Germline CDR1 is SQVTM and CDR2 is ANQGSEA. The CDR3 DNA sequence: TGCAGCGCCCTGCCCCGGGAAGGGCCAGATACGCAGTATTTT. Its translation: CSALPREGPDTQYF.

This chain connects TRBV25-1 to TRBJ2-5; D possibly corresponds to TRBD2 (6 bases). The germline V gene encodes CDR1 MGHDK and CDR2 SYGVNS. Trimming took 7 bases from V and 4 from J, leaving 10 bases between them. CDR3 length equals 12 residues. The CDR3 DNA sequence: TGTGCCAGCACTGGAGGGTTAGAGACCCAGTACTTC. Translating it yields CASTGGLETQYF.

This chain joins TRBV6-5 and TRBJ2-1; 10 bases align to TRBD1. V shed 4 bases and J 6 bases; nucleotides not matched to a gene: 9. The CDR3 has 16 residues. Germline V CDR1 and CDR2: MNHEY, SVGAGI. The CDR3 DNA reads as TGTGCCAGCAGTTCCGGGGCCGGGACAGGGGTCAATGAGCAGTTCTTC. Amino acids: CASSSGAGTGVNEQFF.

This clonotype came up a few times. J is TRBJ2-6 and V is TRBV29-1; TRBD2 aligns across 7 bases. V lost 3 bases to trimming and J lost 2 bases; unmatched junction nucleotides: 7. The CDR3 runs 16 residues. Germline lookup yields CDR1 SQVTM and CDR2 ANQGSEA. The CDR3 loop is CSVDDSGGAGANVLTF. CDR3 coding DNA: TGCAGCGTTGACGACTCTGGGGGGGCTGGGGCCAACGTCCTGACTTTC.

The V gene is TRBV29-1, the J gene TRBJ2-2, with 8 positions matching TRBD1. The CDR3 spans 13 residues. The V gene end was trimmed by 5 bases and the J gene end by 6 bases; junction bases not matched to a gene: 5. CDR1 SQVTM and CDR2 ANQGSEA come from the germline V gene. CDR3: CSVLTGEAGELFF. The CDR3, as DNA: TGCAGCGTTTTGACAGGGGAGGCCGGGGAGCTGTTTTTT.

The rearrangement links TRBV12-3 or TRBV12-4 to TRBJ2-5; D uncertain. The CDR3 sequence is 12 residues long. Trimming removed 5 bases at V and 4 bases at J, with 8 bases between. The CDR3 DNA sequence: TGTGCCAGCAGTACCCTCCTAGAGACCCAGTACTTC. Translation: CASSTLLETQYF.

This chain uses TRBV20-1 with TRBJ2-5; D is unresolved. V was pared by 3 bases and J by 8 bases, with 7 bases between. The CDR3 has 10 residues. Germline values: CDR1 DFQATT, CDR2 SNEGSKA (reference sequence). This chain's CDR3 is CSASGFTQYF. CDR3 nucleotides: TGCAGTGCTAGCGGGTTCACCCAGTACTTC.

This chain joins TRBV20-1 and TRBJ2-7, with D uncertain. Trimming left V 3 bases short and J 0 bases short, with 15 bases between. The CDR3 has 15 amino acids. From germline, CDR1 is DFQATT and CDR2 SNEGSKA (reference sequence). The DNA for the CDR3 is TGCAGTGCTAGGCACCCTCACAGCAACTCCTACGAGCAGTACTTC. Its protein product is CSARHPHSNSYEQYF.

This clonotype came up a few times. The chain has TRBV7-2 and TRBJ2-5; no clear D. Germline CDR1 and CDR2: SGHTA and FQGNSA. The CDR3 has 15 amino acids. The germline V and J ends were trimmed by 2 bases and 0 bases, with 10 bases remaining between them. The CDR3 DNA is TGTGCCAGCAGCTTAATAGACCCCTACCAAGAGACCCAGTACTTC. Protein product: CASSLIDPYQETQYF. Full variable domain (outside the CDR3, taken from reference TRBV7-2 and TRBJ2-5): GAGVSQSPSNKVTEKGKDVELRCDPISGHTALYWYRQSLGQGLEFLIYFQGNSAPDKSGLPSDRFSAERTGGSVSTLTIQRTQQEDSAVYLCASSLIDPYQETQYFGPGTRLLVL.

The chain uses TRBV29-1 and TRBJ2-7; no reliable D call. V gave up 4 bases and J gave up 0 bases, with 10 bases separating them. Germline V lookup: CDR1 SQVTM, CDR2 ANQGSEA. The CDR3 consists of 13 residues. CDR3 nucleotide sequence: TGCAGCGTTGTTGGGGTCAGCTCCTACGAGCAGTACTTC. This sequence encodes CSVVGVSSYEQYF.

This clonotype was detected a few times. The rearrangement uses TRBV28 and TRBJ2-1, with 7 bases matching TRBD1. The junction had 7 bases not matched to a gene; V was cut back by 6 bases and J by 2 bases. Germline CDR1 MDHEN, CDR2 SYDVKM. The CDR3 has 15 residues. CDR3 protein: CASSPGGTPYNEQFF. CDR3 DNA: TGTGCCAGCAGCCCAGGGGGTACGCCCTACAATGAGCAGTTCTTC.

The chain recombines TRBV30 with TRBJ1-2; D is undetermined. Trimming took 3 bases from V and 6 from J, leaving 17 bases between them. Germline V lookup: CDR1 GTSNPN, CDR2 SVGIG (reference sequence). There are 14 residues in the CDR3. CDR3 in DNA: TGTGCCTGGAGGCCGAATGTCGGTGCGGATGGCTACACCTTC. This translates into CAWRPNVGADGYTF. The full variable domain, completed using reference TRBV30 and TRBJ1-2, is SQTIHQWPATLVQPVGSPLSLECTVEGTSNPNLYWYRQAAGRGLQLLFYSVGIGQISSEVPQNLSASRPQDRQFILSSKKLLLSDSGFYLCAWRPNVGADGYTFGSGTRLTVV.

This clonotype was counted ten times or more. The V and J genes are TRBV12-3 or TRBV12-4 and TRBJ2-2; perhaps TRBD1 as D (6 bases). The CDR3 runs to 13 residues. Trimming took off 6 bases at V and 5 bases at J, with 10 bases between the two ends. The CDR3 here is CASSKRGTGELFF. CDR3 in DNA: TGTGCCAGCAGCAAGAGGGGGACCGGGGAGCTGTTTTTT.